Here is one T cell receptor (beta chain) with its context. This specimen comes from a study of T cells in Graves' hyperthyroidism and ophthalmopathy. About the study: Peripheral blood specimens were obtained at initial diagnosis, prior to any treatment.

TCR beta CDR3 region amplification was performed from RNA transcripts. The TCR CDR3 was amplified in a first-round RT-PCR using the HTBI primer set. Each CDR3 protein is one row after TCRdb ran MiXCR on the multiplex PCR reads. The repertoire consists of 500,000 to 750,000 distinct CDR3 sequences, with approximately 15% occurring once and the leading ten covering less than 9%. A Clinical Activity Score of at least 3, a NOSPECS grade of at least 4 and a duration under 3 months were recorded in the ophthalmopathy patients. Uncontrolled infection, other autoimmune disease, pregnancy or lactation barred patients from enrollment. CDR1 is ENHRY and CDR2 is SYGVKD in the germline V gene. The CDR3 extends over 17 amino acids. Losses at the gene ends were 10 bases for V and 4 bases for J; bases not matched to a gene: 20.

The chain is built from TRBV10-3 and TRBJ1-1, with TRBD1 identical over 8 bases. The sequenced sample consisted of blood. The sequence was collected from a woman under 30 with Graves' ophthalmopathy. The CDR3 nucleotides are TGTGCCACTGCCAAGATGGACAGGGTCGGCGTAGCCACTGAAGCTTTCTTT. Protein sequence: CATAKMDRVGVATEAFF.